This T cell receptor beta chain was identified during a study of Graves' ophthalmopathy and Graves' hyperthyroidism. Study overall: At initial diagnosis, peripheral blood was obtained, and this preceded any treatment.

It was on clinical symptoms, serum thyroxine, TRAb, thyroid ultrasound and orbital computed tomography that diagnosis relied. The table lists this clonotype with many counts. The antigen is undetermined. From RNA, the CDR3 regions of TCR beta chains were amplified and sequenced. HTBI primers served in a first-round RT-PCR, which a second-round multiplex PCR followed. MiXCR, applied by TCRdb to the multiplex PCR reads, yields one record per CDR3 protein. This table has approximately 330,000 distinct CDR3 sequences, 15% to 20% appearing once. V dropped 5 bases and J dropped 2 bases, with 16 bases sitting between them. This CDR3 contains 16 residues. Germline V gives CDR1 MGHRA, CDR2 YSYEKL. General observations from the study: Using 13 signatures, a model distinguished ophthalmopathy from stable hyperthyroidism, reaching around 90% sensitivity and about 81% specificity. Blood also held most thyroid clonotypes expanded above 0.001 frequency.

The chain is built from TRBV4-1 and TRBJ1-3; D is possibly TRBD1 (6 bases). The sequenced material came from peripheral blood. This TCR was sampled from an adult man with Graves' ophthalmopathy. DNA of the CDR3: TGCGCCAGCAGCGCTAAGGTGGGGGCTGCTGGAAACACCATATATTTT. This sequence encodes CASSAKVGAAGNTIYF.